This is a list of T cell receptor beta chains from one sample in a study of control samples from healthy donors and cancer patients. Using immunoSEQ multiplex PCR, the repertoire was profiled, and TCRdb retains in-frame clones only, with some absent. The profile shows 140,000 to 150,000 clones, under 95% of them singletons. The sample consisted of blood. These receptors were collected from a man younger than 35 in good health. Each CDR3 is given with its conserved first and last residue. Fields, in order: J gene, D gene, clone size, V gene, CDR3 protein, CDR3 DNA. The D gene is left open where the match is weak. Expanded clones get a size class; other rows say once, few or many, or leave the size out.

>TRBJ2-5|NA|NA|TRBV6-1
CASSERTGASQYF
TGTGCCAGCAGTGAAAGGACCGGCGCGTCCCAGTACTTC
>TRBJ2-3|NA|NA|TRBV29-1
CSVEDDFTDTQYF
TGCAGCGTTGAAGACGACTTCACAGATACGCAGTATTTT
>TRBJ2-1|NA|NA|TRBV14
CASSPTTQAGYEQFF
TGTGCCAGCAGCCCCACAACCCAGGCGGGCTATGAGCAGTTCTTC
>TRBJ2-7|NA|NA|TRBV18
CASSPPPRVPNYYEQYF
TGTGCCAGCTCACCACCTCCCAGGGTGCCCAACTACTACGAGCAGTACTTC
>TRBJ2-7|TRBD1|once|TRBV9
CASSGGTGSSYEQYF
TGTGCCAGCAGCGGGGGGACAGGAAGCTCCTACGAGCAGTACTTC
>TRBJ1-4|NA|NA|TRBV6-6
CASKPGGGLALELFF
TGTGCCAGTAAACCCGGTGGGGGTTTGGCGTTGGAACTGTTTTTT
>TRBJ1-2|NA|NA|TRBV29-1
CSGGENYGYTF
TGCAGCGGCGGGGAGAACTATGGCTACACCTTC
>TRBJ1-6|NA|NA|TRBV30
CARKSSYNSPLHF
TGTGCCCGCAAAAGCTCCTATAATTCACCCCTCCACTTT
>TRBJ2-3|NA|NA|TRBV7-9
CASSLRAGLSTDTQYF
TGTGCCAGCAGCTTGAGGGCTGGACTAAGCACAGATACGCAGTATTTT
>TRBJ2-7|NA|NA|TRBV6-5
CASSYSLGSYEQYF
TGTGCCAGCAGTTACTCGCTGGGTTCCTACGAGCAGTACTTC
>TRBJ1-5|NA|NA|TRBV4-2
CASSQGTHQPQHF
TGTGCCAGCAGCCAAGGTACACACCAGCCCCAGCATTTT
>TRBJ1-1|NA|NA|TRBV4-3
CASSQGGGSEAFF
TGCGCCAGCAGCCAGGGCGGGGGATCCGAAGCTTTCTTT
>TRBJ2-3|TRBD2|NA|TRBV5-1
CASSLEGRGRTDTQYF
TGCGCCAGCAGCTTGGAGGGGAGGGGCCGCACAGATACGCAGTATTTT
>TRBJ1-2|TRBD1|NA|TRBV5-1
CASSSGQGDGSGYTF
TGCGCCAGCAGCTCCGGACAGGGGGACGGCTCTGGCTACACCTTC
>TRBJ2-5|NA|NA|TRBV4-1
CASSQDLTPAERAQYF
TGCGCCAGCAGCCAAGATCTGACTCCCGCCGAAAGGGCCCAGTACTTC
>TRBJ2-7|NA|NA|TRBV4-1
CASSQVPEGASYEQYF
TGCGCCAGCAGCCAAGTGCCGGAGGGGGCCTCCTACGAGCAGTACTTC
>TRBJ2-1|NA|NA|TRBV2
CASSYTLSYNEQFF
TGTGCCAGCAGTTACACGTTATCCTACAATGAGCAGTTCTTC
>TRBJ2-3|NA|NA|TRBV29-1
CSVSGGRISTDTQYF
TGCAGCGTGAGTGGGGGGAGAATCAGCACAGATACGCAGTATTTT
>TRBJ1-1|NA|few|TRBV12-5
CASGFESPLIGAHPEAFF
TGTGCTAGTGGTTTCGAGAGCCCGCTTATCGGGGCCCATCCCGAAGCTTTCTTT
>TRBJ2-5|NA|NA|TRBV6-2/TRBV6-3
CASSLRTQETQYF
TGTGCCAGCAGTCTACGAACACAAGAGACCCAGTACTTC